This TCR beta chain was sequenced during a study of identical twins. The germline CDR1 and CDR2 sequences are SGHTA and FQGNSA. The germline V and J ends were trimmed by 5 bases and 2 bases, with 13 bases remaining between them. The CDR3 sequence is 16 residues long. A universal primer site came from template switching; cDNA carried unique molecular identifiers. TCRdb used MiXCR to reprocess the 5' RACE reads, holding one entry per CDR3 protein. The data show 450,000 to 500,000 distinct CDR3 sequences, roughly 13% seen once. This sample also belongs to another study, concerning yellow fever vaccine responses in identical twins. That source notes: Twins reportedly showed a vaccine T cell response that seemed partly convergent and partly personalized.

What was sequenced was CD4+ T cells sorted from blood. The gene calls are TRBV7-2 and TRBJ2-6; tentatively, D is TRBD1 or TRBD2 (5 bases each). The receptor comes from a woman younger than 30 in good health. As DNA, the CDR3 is TGTGCCAGCAGCCCCGGGACGGCTCCTGGGGCCAACGTCCTGACTTTC. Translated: CASSPGTAPGANVLTF.